These 26 T cell receptor beta chains came from one sample sequenced in a study of T cell repertoires in cytomegalovirus infection. TCRdb ran MiXCR on the reads and lists one entry per CDR3 protein. The sample shows roughly 920,000 distinct CDR3 sequences, less than 35% of them seen only once. Which antigens these TCRs recognize remains unknown. This specimen was cultured CD8+ T cells from PBMCs, taken from culture after CMV antigen stimulation. These receptors were taken from a human donor in good health (CMV status not recorded). Some clones in this sample may be carry-over from other donors' samples.

The rearrangement links TRBV27 to TRBJ1-1, with D possibly being TRBD1 (5 bases). Trimming cost V 7 bases and J 4 bases, with 10 bases left between them. Germline CDR1 is MNHEY and CDR2 is SMNVEV (reference sequence). The CDR3 runs 12 residues. The CDR3 loop is CASKRGVTEAFF. CDR3 sequence (DNA): TGTGCCAGCAAGAGGGGCGTCACTGAAGCTTTCTTT.

The V and J genes are TRBV6-6 and TRBJ2-4; D is undetermined. V gave up 3 bases and J gave up 0 bases, with 12 bases separating them. From germline, CDR1 is MNHNY and CDR2 SVGAGI (reference sequence). This CDR3 region has 16 residues. CDR3 nucleotides: TGTGCCAGCAGTTATTCAGTTCCAACAGCCAAAAACATTCAGTACTTC. Translating gives CASSYSVPTAKNIQYF.

In DNA form, the CDR3 reads TGTGCCACCCCCGGAGGGTGGAATCAGCCCCAGCATTTT. This sequence encodes CATPGGWNQPQHF. J is TRBJ1-5 and V is TRBV19; no firm D call. Germline V gene data show CDR1 as LNHDA and CDR2 as SQIVND (reference sequence). Trimming removed 10 bases at V and 4 bases at J, with 14 bases between. This CDR3 comprises 13 residues.

As regards this clonotype: The junction departs from the called germline gene at one end, perhaps through a read error. The J gene is TRBJ2-1, the V gene TRBV7-2, with TRBD2 identical over 8 bases. This CDR3 contains 17 residues. Germline V gives CDR1 SGHTA, CDR2 FQGNSA. The CDR3 DNA follows: TGTGCCGGCAGCTTATCTCCGGGCGGGGGGTTTTCCTTTGAGCAGTTCTTC. Its translation: CAGSLSPGGGFSFEQFF.

The V call is TRBV5-4, the J call TRBJ2-1, with TRBD1 matching 9 bases. There are 15 residues in the CDR3. Trimming removed 2 bases from V and 6 bases from J; junction bases left unmatched: 6. In germline, CDR1 is SGHNT, CDR2 YYREEE (reference sequence). The DNA for the CDR3 is TGTGCCAGCAGCTTTCGGGGACAGGGTCTCAATGAGCAGTTCTTC. It yields the protein CASSFRGQGLNEQFF. The variable domain in full, completed from reference TRBV5-4 and TRBJ2-1, reads ETGVTQSPTHLIKTRGQQVTLRCSSQSGHNTVSWYQQALGQGPQFIFQYYREEENGRGNFPPRFSGLQFPNYSSELNVNALELDDSALYLCASSFRGQGLNEQFFGPGTRLTVL.

The rearrangement uses TRBV6-6 and TRBJ1-2, with D tentatively TRBD1 (6 bases). V lost 2 bases to trimming and J lost 2 bases, with 12 bases between them. The germline CDR1 and CDR2 sequences are MNHNY and SVGAGI (reference sequence). The CDR3 covers 15 residues. DNA for the CDR3: TGTGCCAGCAGTTACAAACAGGGAGGCAACTATGGCTACACCTTC. Its translation: CASSYKQGGNYGYTF.

This clonotype was seen repeatedly, ten times or more. The gene calls are TRBV7-9 and TRBJ1-6; TRBD1 agrees at 9 bases. CDR1 and CDR2 (germline): SEHNR, FQNEAQ (reference sequence). There are 14 residues in the CDR3. The J segment lost 10 bases and the V segment lost 5 bases, leaving 6 bases of the junction unmatched. For the CDR3, the DNA is TGTGCCAGCAGCCAAACAGGGGGCGTCTCACCCCTCCACTTT. Protein: CASSQTGGVSPLHF.

This chain connects TRBV4-1 to TRBJ1-2; D remains unclear. CDR1 is MGHRA and CDR2 is YSYEKL in the germline V gene. The V end lost 1 base, the J end lost 6 bases, and 9 bases lay between the germline ends. This CDR3 has 13 amino acids. The CDR3 DNA sequence: TGCGCCAGCAGCCAAGCCCTTAATGATGGCTACACCTTC. Translated, it gives CASSQALNDGYTF.

This clonotype was recorded a few times. The chain has TRBV12-3 or TRBV12-4 and TRBJ1-1; no reliable D call. This CDR3 has 12 residues. The V gene lost 7 bases and the J gene lost 1 base, with 7 bases spanning the gap. The CDR3 DNA sequence: TGTGCCAGCACTACACCGAACACTGAAGCTTTCTTT. It codes for CASTTPNTEAFF.

The chain has TRBV20-1 and TRBJ2-7; 8 bases are shared with TRBD1. Trimming cost V 0 bases and J 1 base; bases outside gene matches: 8. Germline loops: CDR1 DFQATT, CDR2 SNEGSKA (reference sequence). CDR3 size: 16 residues. The CDR3 nucleotides are TGCAGTGCTAGAGATGGAACCGGGACAGGTTCCTACGAGCAGTACTTC. It specifies CSARDGTGTGSYEQYF.

This clonotype has just a few counts. The chain recombines TRBV28 with TRBJ1-5; D gene unclear. V shed 3 bases and J shed 4 bases, with 10 bases lying between them. The CDR3 is made up of 14 amino acids. Germline CDR1 MDHEN, CDR2 SYDVKM. CDR3 amino acids: CASSFGRPNQPQHF. The CDR3 bases are TGTGCCAGCAGTTTCGGCAGACCTAATCAGCCCCAGCATTTT. Based on the CDR3 plus reference TRBV28 and TRBJ1-5, the full variable domain is DVKVTQSSRYLVKRTGEKVFLECVQDMDHENMFWYRQDPGLGLRLIYFSYDVKMKEKGDIPEGYSVSREKKERFSLILESASTNQTSMYLCASSFGRPNQPQHFGDGTRLSIL.

This clonotype was seen only a few times. This chain uses TRBV20-1 with TRBJ2-1; D is ambiguous. The CDR3 is made up of 12 amino acids. Germline V gives CDR1 DFQATT, CDR2 SNEGSKA (reference sequence). Trimming left V 3 bases short and J 7 bases short, with 10 bases between. The CDR3 region has the DNA TGCAGTGCTAGGCCTTCTCGGAATGAGCAGTTCTTC. This translates into CSARPSRNEQFF.

The table lists this clonotype with a few counts. The chain recombines TRBV6-1 with TRBJ1-4; unclear D gene. The V gene's germline CDR1 is MNHNS and CDR2 SASEGT. V dropped 2 bases and J dropped 4 bases, with 11 bases sitting between them. This CDR3 region has 15 residues. In DNA, the CDR3 is TGTGCCAGCAGTGAAATGAGGCGGAGTAATGAAAAACTGTTTTTT. It specifies CASSEMRRSNEKLFF.

Turning to this clonotype: The junction differs from germline at one of its ends, possibly a read error. The genes are TRBV3-1 and TRBJ1-1, with TRBD1 matching 7 bases. Germline-derived CDR1 and CDR2 are LGHDT and YNNKEL (reference sequence). The CDR3 is 14 residues long. CDR3 nucleotide sequence: TGTGTCAGCAGTCAAACCACAGGGGCCACTGAAGCTTTCTTT. Protein: CVSSQTTGATEAFF.

This clonotype was observed many times. The chain carries TRBV20-1 and TRBJ2-1; 9 bases are a match to TRBD1. The germline gives CDR1 DFQATT, CDR2 SNEGSKA (reference sequence). With 5 bases clipped from V and 1 base from J, the junction kept 9 bases outside the gene matches. This CDR3 has 16 residues. The CDR3: CSASTGGVGSYNEQFF. DNA of the CDR3: TGCAGTGCTTCGACAGGGGGGGTCGGATCCTACAATGAGCAGTTCTTC.

The rearrangement links TRBV4-2 to TRBJ2-5; a possible D gene is TRBD2 (6 bases). CDR1 LGHNA and CDR2 YNFKEQ come from the germline V gene. Trimming cost V 10 bases and J 0 bases, with 18 bases left between them. The CDR3 is 15 residues long. The CDR3 sequence: CATKPLGGDQETQYF. Written as DNA, the CDR3 is TGTGCCACCAAACCCCTTGGCGGGGACCAAGAGACCCAGTACTTC.

This chain uses TRBV6-6 with TRBJ2-3, with D perhaps TRBD2 (6 bases). The germline V gene encodes CDR1 MNHNY and CDR2 SVGAGI (reference sequence). CDR3 size: 14 residues. The V and J ends lost 5 bases and 4 bases respectively, with 13 bases between them. In DNA form, the CDR3 reads TGTGCCAGCAGTACTAGCTCAAATTCAGATACGCAGTATTTT. This gives the protein CASSTSSNSDTQYF.

This clonotype showed up many times. The J gene is TRBJ2-1, the V gene TRBV28; TRBD1 matches 12 bases. Trimming took 7 bases from V and 6 from J; bases not matched to a gene: 10. This CDR3 contains 16 residues. Germline V gene lookup returns CDR1 MDHEN and CDR2 SYDVKM. This CDR3 is CASIKPGQGAGNEQFF. DNA for the CDR3: TGTGCCAGCATAAAACCGGGACAGGGGGCGGGCAATGAGCAGTTCTTC. The complete variable domain, with remaining parts taken from reference TRBV28 and TRBJ2-1, reads DVKVTQSSRYLVKRTGEKVFLECVQDMDHENMFWYRQDPGLGLRLIYFSYDVKMKEKGDIPEGYSVSREKKERFSLILESASTNQTSMYLCASIKPGQGAGNEQFFGPGTRLTVL.

V and J are TRBV10-3 and TRBJ2-3; perhaps TRBD1 as D (5 bases). Germline CDR1 reads ENHRY; CDR2 reads SYGVKD. The CDR3 totals 14 residues. V lost 4 bases to trimming and J lost 2 bases, with 10 bases between them. CDR3 sequence reads: CAISGGGATDTQYF. DNA of the CDR3: TGTGCCATCAGTGGAGGTGGGGCCACAGATACGCAGTATTTT.

The gene calls are TRBV6-5 and TRBJ1-1; no definite D call. The V end lost 2 bases, the J end lost 6 bases, and 10 bases lay between the germline ends. This CDR3 is 13 amino acids long. Germline CDR1 and CDR2: MNHEY and SVGAGI. The CDR3 sequence: CASSYSGMAEAFF. Here the CDR3 DNA reads TGTGCCAGCAGTTACAGCGGGATGGCTGAAGCTTTCTTT.

This clonotype has only a few counts. The gene calls are TRBV5-1 and TRBJ1-1; TRBD1 matches 8 bases. With V trimmed by 3 bases and J by 7 bases, 8 bases remained unmatched. The CDR3 is made up of 14 amino acids. Germline CDR1 reads SGHRS; CDR2 reads YFSETQ. CDR3 bases: TGCGCCAGCAGCTGGCTGACAGGGGATAATGAAGCTTTCTTT. Residues: CASSWLTGDNEAFF.

V gene TRBV7-9 combines with J gene TRBJ2-7; TRBD1 might be the D (6 bases). Per the germline V gene, CDR1 is SEHNR and CDR2 is FQNEAQ (reference sequence). This CDR3 has 13 amino acids. The V end was cut by 5 bases, the J end by 0 bases, with 8 bases between. The CDR3 region is CASSRQDSYEQYF. CDR3 nucleotides: TGTGCCAGCAGCCGACAGGACTCCTACGAGCAGTACTTC.

This clonotype was found a few times. The V call is TRBV15, the J call TRBJ2-1, with 7 bases aligning to TRBD1. Unmatched junction bases numbered 9, after V lost 7 bases and J lost 6 bases. The CDR3 contains 14 residues. Germline CDR1 LNHNV, CDR2 YYDKDF (reference sequence). CDR3 nucleotide sequence: TGTGCCACCACAGGGGGTCGAGGACCCAATGAGCAGTTCTTC. It translates to CATTGGRGPNEQFF.

This clonotype appeared a single time. The chain links TRBV15 to TRBJ2-1, with TRBD1 as a possible D gene (5 bases). The CDR3 sequence is 13 residues long. The V and J ends lost 0 bases and 8 bases respectively, with 8 bases between them. Germline values: CDR1 LNHNV, CDR2 YYDKDF (reference sequence). The CDR3 loop reads CATSRDHRHEQFF. The CDR3 DNA reads as TGTGCCACCAGCAGAGATCACAGGCATGAGCAGTTCTTC.

V usage is TRBV4-3 and J usage is TRBJ2-1; D is possibly TRBD2 (6 bases). Per the germline V gene, CDR1 is LGHNA and CDR2 is YSLEER. The CDR3 runs to 17 residues. V was pared by 0 bases and J by 0 bases, with 12 bases between. This chain's CDR3 is CASSQDGTEGSYNEQFF. The DNA for the CDR3 is TGCGCCAGCAGCCAAGATGGGACGGAGGGCTCCTACAATGAGCAGTTCTTC.

CDR3 DNA: TGCGCCAGCAGTGAGTCGGGAGGGGGCAGCACCGGGGAGCTGTTTTTT. Protein product: CASSESGGGSTGELFF. The chain is built from TRBV10-2 and TRBJ2-2; D is possibly TRBD1 or TRBD2 (7 bases each). CDR1 and CDR2 from the germline V gene are WSHSY and SAAADI. V was pared by 0 bases and J by 4 bases, with 12 bases between. CDR3 size: 16 residues.